These 24 T cell receptor beta chains came from one sample sequenced in a study of cytomegalovirus exposure and HLA in healthy donors. The PCR contained 60 Vbeta and 13 Jbeta primers. Measured with immunoSEQ multiplex PCR; TCRdb has only the in-frame clones, and not every one. This sample's table reports more than 110,000 clones. The specimen was PBMCs. The receptors here all came from a middle-aged man in good health and CMV-seronegative.

The rearrangement joins TRBV29-1 to TRBJ1-1; D is unclear. This CDR3 is 12 amino acids long. The V gene's germline CDR1 is SQVTM and CDR2 ANQGSEA. V was shortened by 7 bases and J by 1 base, with 10 bases between the two germline ends. The CDR3 region has the DNA TGCAGCGGGGTCCGGGGGAACACTGAAGCTTTCTTT. Encoded protein: CSGVRGNTEAFF.

This chain connects TRBV15 to TRBJ1-3; 8 positions agree with TRBD1. The CDR3 loop spans 14 amino acids. Germline lookup yields CDR1 LNHNV and CDR2 YYDKDF (reference sequence). The ends lost 8 bases at V and 4 bases at J; junction bases unmatched: 7. The CDR3 loop reads CATGQGSAGNTIYF. The CDR3 DNA sequence: TGTGCCACCGGACAGGGATCGGCCGGAAACACCATATATTTT.

The genes are TRBV15 and TRBJ1-5; TRBD1 is a possible D gene (5 bases). V was pared by 3 bases and J by 4 bases, with 7 bases between. The CDR3 is 13 residues long. Germline assignment: CDR1 LNHNV and CDR2 YYDKDF (reference sequence). In DNA form, the CDR3 reads TGTGCCACCAGCAGCAGGGTTAATCAGCCCCAGCATTTT. This translates into CATSSRVNQPQHF.

V usage is TRBV6-1 and J usage is TRBJ1-2; 8 bases are a match to TRBD1. The CDR3 has 13 amino acids. The ends lost 6 bases at V and 8 bases at J; junction bases unmatched: 8. Looked up from germline, CDR1 is MNHNS and CDR2 is SASEGT. CDR3 sequence: CASSDHRGNGYTF. DNA for the CDR3: TGTGCCAGCAGCGACCACAGGGGGAACGGCTACACCTTC.

The chain joins TRBV5-1 to TRBJ2-5, with 10 bases that match TRBD1. The J call is uncertain, as TRBJ2-7 better fits the DNA end. The CDR3 contains 16 residues. Germline-derived CDR1 and CDR2 are SGHRS and YFSETQ. Written as DNA, the CDR3 is TGCGCCAGCAGCTTGGCGGGACAGGGGAGCTCCTACGAGCAGTACTTC. It encodes CASSLAGQGSSYEQYF.

This chain uses TRBV2 with TRBJ2-7, with D possibly being TRBD2 (5 bases). Germline V CDR1 and CDR2: SNHLY, FYNNEI. V was cut by 7 bases and J by 6 bases, with 16 bases left in between. CDR3 length equals 13 residues. Here the CDR3 DNA reads TGTGCCAGCAACGGGGATGGTTTAGCCGAGCAGTACTTC. Translating it yields CASNGDGLAEQYF.

The chain couples TRBV14 to TRBJ1-1; 7 nucleotides match TRBD1. The V gene end was trimmed by 4 bases and the J gene end by 2 bases; junction bases not matched to a gene: 7. Looked up from germline, CDR1 is SGHDN and CDR2 is FVKESK. The length of the CDR3 is 15 residues. CDR3 amino acids: CASSLHRGGNTEAFF. In nucleotides, the CDR3 is TGTGCCAGCAGCCTACACAGGGGAGGAAACACTGAAGCTTTCTTT.

V and J are TRBV27 and TRBJ1-4, with a possible D match to TRBD1 (6 bases). Germline CDR1 reads MNHEY; CDR2 reads SMNVEV (reference sequence). V lost 8 bases and J 5 bases, leaving 12 bases between the germline ends. The CDR3 totals 13 residues. CDR3 amino acids: CASRGHGNEKLFF. The DNA for the CDR3 is TGTGCCAGCCGGGGACACGGGAATGAAAAACTGTTTTTT.

The chain has TRBV6-5 and TRBJ1-1; 9 bases align to TRBD1. Trimming took 2 bases from V and 1 from J; bases not matched to a gene: 2. This CDR3 is 15 amino acids long. CDR1 MNHEY and CDR2 SVGAGI come from the germline V gene. The CDR3 here is CASSYMGQGNTEAFF. The CDR3 DNA reads TGTGCCAGCAGTTACATGGGACAGGGGAACACTGAAGCTTTCTTT.

The chain employs TRBV28 and TRBJ1-6; D remains unclear. The ends were cut back, 5 bases at V and 5 bases at J, with 10 bases in the middle. CDR3 length: 14 amino acids. Per germline, CDR1 MDHEN and CDR2 SYDVKM. The CDR3 protein is CASSPRPNNSPLHF. CDR3 DNA sequence: TGTGCCAGCAGTCCCCGCCCTAATAATTCACCCCTCCACTTT.

The genes are TRBV6-1 and TRBJ1-4; tentative D call: TRBD1 (6 bases). Trimming shortened V by 2 bases and J by 8 bases, and 12 bases separated the two germline ends. This CDR3 spans 14 amino acids. Germline CDR1 MNHNS, CDR2 SASEGT. The CDR3 DNA reads as TGTGCCAGCAGTGAACAGGGGTTGGGGGAAAAACTGTTTTTT. It specifies CASSEQGLGEKLFF.

About this clone: At the DNA level, this CDR3 is encoded by other sequences in the same sample as well. The chain employs TRBV5-6 and TRBJ2-7; the match to TRBD1 covers 8 bases. CDR3 length equals 14 residues. Germline V gives CDR1 SGHDT, CDR2 YYEEEE. The ends lost 5 bases at V and 3 bases at J; junction bases unmatched: 7. CDR3 DNA sequence: TGTGCCAGCAGTTCCGGGACAGGTATCTACGAGCAGTACTTC. This sequence encodes CASSSGTGIYEQYF.

This rearrangement joins TRBV27 to TRBJ1-1; D unresolved. Trimming cost V 10 bases and J 10 bases, with 16 bases left between them. The CDR3 covers 11 residues. Germline values: CDR1 MNHEY, CDR2 SMNVEV (reference sequence). CDR3 sequence (DNA): TGTGCCACCGCGGGCGGGTCCGGAGCTTTCTTT. This encodes CATAGGSGAFF.

The chain couples TRBV5-1 to TRBJ1-4, with 8 positions matching TRBD1. Germline-derived CDR1 and CDR2 are SGHRS and YFSETQ. V dropped 4 bases and J dropped 0; count of bases not matched to a gene: 5. The CDR3 extends over 16 amino acids. The chain's CDR3 is CASSQVTGATNEKLFF. The CDR3 DNA reads as TGCGCCAGCAGCCAGGTGACAGGGGCAACTAATGAAAAACTGTTTTTT. Based on the CDR3 plus reference TRBV5-1 and TRBJ1-4, the full variable domain is KAGVTQTPRYLIKTRGQQVTLSCSPISGHRSVSWYQQTPGQGLQFLFEYFSETQRNKGNFPGRFSGRQFSNSRSEMNVSTLELGDSALYLCASSQVTGATNEKLFFGSGTQLSVL.

The chain is built from TRBV2 and TRBJ1-6; tentatively, D is TRBD1 (5 bases). This CDR3 is built from 14 residues. Trimming removed 3 bases at V and 5 bases at J, with 8 bases between. The germline V gene has CDR1 SNHLY and CDR2 FYNNEI. The CDR3 nucleotides are TGTGCCAGCAGTGAGGGAGGGGATAATTCACCCCTCCACTTT. It codes for CASSEGGDNSPLHF.

This CDR3 reads CASSPRDSFSYGYTF. CDR3 in DNA: TGCGCCAGCAGCCCCCGGGACAGCTTCTCCTATGGCTACACCTTC. The chain links TRBV4-1 to TRBJ1-2, with 7 bases that match TRBD1. Germline assignment: CDR1 MGHRA and CDR2 YSYEKL. Unmatched junction bases numbered 9, after V lost 4 bases and J lost 4 bases. The CDR3 extends over 15 amino acids.

The J gene is TRBJ2-7, the V gene TRBV5-1; TRBD2 agrees at 9 bases. The CDR3 sequence is 17 residues long. Germline CDR1 is SGHRS and CDR2 is YFSETQ. Losses at the gene ends were 4 bases for V and 2 bases for J; bases not matched to a gene: 13. CDR3 in amino acids: CASSPGGAGGLTYEQYF. The CDR3 region has the DNA TGCGCCAGCAGCCCTGGGGGAGCGGGGGGCTTAACCTACGAGCAGTACTTC.

The rearrangement links TRBV9 to TRBJ1-6; 8 bases line up with TRBD1. Trimming removed 4 bases from V and 6 bases from J; junction bases left unmatched: 6. Per germline, CDR1 SGDLS and CDR2 YYNGEE. The CDR3 runs 15 residues. As DNA, the CDR3 is TGTGCCAGCAGCCCCAACAGGGGGAGTAATTCACCCCTCCACTTT. Translating it yields CASSPNRGSNSPLHF.

This chain uses TRBV6-1 with TRBJ2-3; 12 nucleotides agree with TRBD2. The junction had 15 bases not matched to a gene; V was cut back by 3 bases and J by 8 bases. This CDR3 comprises 18 residues. From germline, CDR1 is MNHNS and CDR2 SASEGT. CDR3 nucleotide sequence: TGTGCCAGCAGTGAGATGACTAGCGGGGGCCCAAGGGGGGTTACGCAGTATTTT. Translating it yields CASSEMTSGGPRGVTQYF.

The genes are TRBV6-6 and TRBJ2-5, with 8 bases aligning to TRBD2. The germline V gene encodes CDR1 MNHNY and CDR2 SVGAGI (reference sequence). This CDR3 spans 15 amino acids. With 6 bases clipped from V and 2 bases from J, the junction kept 8 bases outside the gene matches. This CDR3 reads CASSSLGGGQETQYF. CDR3 DNA: TGTGCCAGCAGCTCCCTAGGCGGGGGGCAAGAGACCCAGTACTTC.

As DNA, the CDR3 is TGTGCCATCAGGCCGGGACAGGGCCGCACAGATACGCAGTATTTT. Its translation is CAIRPGQGRTDTQYF. The V and J genes are TRBV10-3 and TRBJ2-3; the match to TRBD1 covers 9 bases. CDR1 is ENHRY, CDR2 SYGVKD, per germline. V lost 6 bases and J lost 1; bases outside the gene matches: 5. CDR3 size: 15 residues.

This sequence joins TRBV7-2 and TRBJ2-7; D not resolved. CDR1 and CDR2 from the germline V gene are SGHTA and FQGNSA. CDR3 length: 13 residues. V lost 4 bases, J lost 5 bases, and 12 bases lay in between. The CDR3 DNA reads TGTGCCAGCAGCTCCAGAGGTGGAGACGAGCAGTACTTC. Protein: CASSSRGGDEQYF.

The chain combines TRBV5-1 with TRBJ2-5; 10 bases agree with TRBD1. The CDR3 is made up of 13 amino acids. Trimming at V came to 7 bases and at J to 0 bases, leaving 0 bases not matched to a gene. The V gene's germline CDR1 is SGHRS and CDR2 YFSETQ. CDR3 sequence (DNA): TGCGCCAGCGGACAGGGGGACCAAGAGACCCAGTACTTC. Its translation: CASGQGDQETQYF.

The gene calls are TRBV7-7 and TRBJ2-7; 11 bases map to TRBD1. The germline CDR1 and CDR2 sequences are SSHAT and FNYEAQ (reference sequence). The ends lost 3 bases at V and 6 bases at J; junction bases unmatched: 4. This CDR3 comprises 14 residues. This CDR3 is CASSLGTGGGEQYF. DNA of the CDR3: TGTGCCAGCAGCTTGGGGACAGGGGGAGGCGAGCAGTACTTC.